One and the same sample provided the 29 T cell receptor beta chains below, sequenced in a study of identical twins. One entry per CDR3 protein results from TCRdb running MiXCR on the 5' RACE reads. The table lists hundreds of thousands of distinct CDR3 sequences, less than 10% of them singletons. The data also belong to a second study, concerning yellow fever vaccine responses in identical twins.

Sequenced: PBMCs. The source is a woman between 18 and 29 years old in good health.

The chain couples TRBV5-5 to TRBJ2-3; a weak D match, TRBD1 (6 bases). The CDR3 sequence is 17 residues long. Trimming took off 6 bases at V and 4 bases at J, with 24 bases between the two ends. The germline CDR1 and CDR2 sequences are SGHKS and YYEKEE (reference sequence). CDR3 in amino acids: CASKIGTQSLGADTQYF. The CDR3 coding sequence is TGTGCCAGCAAAATCGGGACACAGTCCCTTGGGGCAGATACGCAGTATTTT.

The chain recombines TRBV5-1 with TRBJ1-4, with 9 bases lining up with TRBD1. CDR3 size: 16 residues. Germline CDR1 and CDR2: SGHRS and YFSETQ. Unmatched junction bases numbered 1, after V lost 0 bases and J lost 1 base. CDR3 sequence: CASSLGQGVTNEKLFF. Written as DNA, the CDR3 is TGCGCCAGCAGCTTGGGACAGGGGGTAACTAATGAAAAACTGTTTTTT.

This clonotype was detected only a few times. The genes are TRBV2 and TRBJ2-1; 12 bases are shared with TRBD2. The CDR3 consists of 16 residues. V lost 5 bases, J lost 8 bases, and 10 bases stayed unmatched. CDR1 is SNHLY and CDR2 is FYNNEI in the germline V gene. For the CDR3, the DNA is TGTGCCAGCAGTCGCCCTAGCGGGGGGGCGGTCTATGAGCAGTTCTTC. Residues: CASSRPSGGAVYEQFF.

This clonotype was picked up many times. The chain recombines TRBV6-5 with TRBJ1-4, with D hard to call. The germline V gene encodes CDR1 MNHEY and CDR2 SVGAGI. Trimming took 4 bases from V and 5 from J, leaving 14 bases between them. This CDR3 contains 15 residues. The CDR3, as DNA: TGTGCCAGCAGTTTCTTGAGCCAGGCGAATGAAAAACTGTTTTTT. Its translation: CASSFLSQANEKLFF.

The table lists this clonotype with a few counts. V and J are TRBV28 and TRBJ2-3; 8 nucleotides match TRBD1. CDR1 and CDR2 (germline): MDHEN, SYDVKM. J lost 1 base, V lost 8 bases, and 5 bases had no gene match. CDR3 length: 14 amino acids. The CDR3 is CASLTGGGTDTQYF. The CDR3 DNA reads as TGTGCCAGCCTCACAGGGGGAGGCACAGATACGCAGTATTTT.

The chain recombines TRBV5-4 with TRBJ2-6; D remains ambiguous. Germline-derived CDR1 and CDR2 are SGHNT and YYREEE (reference sequence). V lost 3 bases to trimming and J lost 2 bases, with 9 bases between them. The CDR3 sequence is 15 residues long. CDR3 DNA sequence: TGTGCCAGCAGCTCTGACTTAGCTGGGGCCAACGTCCTGACTTTC. Protein sequence: CASSSDLAGANVLTF.

The V and J genes are TRBV6-1 and TRBJ2-4; a weak D match, TRBD2 (5 bases). Germline CDR1 reads MNHNS; CDR2 reads SASEGT. Trimming pared 5 bases from V and 5 bases from J, leaving 19 bases between. The CDR3 is 16 residues long. The CDR3 here is CASSQSAGLAENIQYF. The CDR3 nucleotides are TGTGCCAGCAGTCAATCCGCGGGTTTAGCAGAAAACATTCAGTACTTC.

This clonotype was observed many times. This chain joins TRBV21-1 and TRBJ2-3; TRBD2, the table's D call, was not compared with the DNA. TRBV21-1 counts as a pseudogene. CDR3 length equals 18 residues. The CDR3 DNA is TGTGCCAGCAGCAAAGAGGACCTAGCGGGGGGACTCACAGATACGCAGTATTTC. It yields the protein CASSKEDLAGGLTDTQYF.

This clonotype has a count of ten or more. J is TRBJ2-1 and V is TRBV7-2, with D possibly TRBD1 on 6 matching bases. The V gene's germline CDR1 is SGHTA and CDR2 FQGNSA. The V gene lost 5 bases and the J gene lost 0 bases, with 11 bases spanning the gap. The CDR3 extends over 15 amino acids. For the CDR3, the DNA is TGTGCCAGCAGCACCCAGGGGAGCTCCTACAATGAGCAGTTCTTC. Its translation: CASSTQGSSYNEQFF. The full variable domain, in which reference TRBV7-2 and TRBJ2-1 provide the parts outside the CDR3, is GAGVSQSPSNKVTEKGKDVELRCDPISGHTALYWYRQSLGQGLEFLIYFQGNSAPDKSGLPSDRFSAERTGGSVSTLTIQRTQQEDSAVYLCASSTQGSSYNEQFFGPGTRLTVL.

This clonotype was seen many times. The gene calls are TRBV11-2 and TRBJ2-7; D may be TRBD1 (6 bases). CDR1 is SGHAT and CDR2 is FQNNGV in the germline V gene. The CDR3 length is 16 residues. V lost 4 bases and J 1 base, leaving 17 bases between the germline ends. CDR3 region: CASSSPRQETSYEQYF. The CDR3 DNA sequence: TGTGCCAGCAGCTCCCCCCGACAGGAGACTTCCTACGAGCAGTACTTC.

This clonotype was seen ten or more times. The rearrangement joins TRBV12-3 or TRBV12-4 to TRBJ2-1; D may be TRBD2 (6 bases). V was clipped by 2 bases and J by 9 bases, with 14 bases between them. This CDR3 is built from 14 residues. The CDR3 sequence: CASSLPGTWGEQFF. CDR3 DNA sequence: TGTGCCAGCAGTTTACCTGGGACTTGGGGTGAGCAGTTCTTC.

V gene TRBV14 combines with J gene TRBJ1-4; D is ambiguous. In germline, CDR1 is SGHDN, CDR2 FVKESK. This CDR3 region has 15 residues. Trimming removed 1 base at V and 5 bases at J, with 11 bases between. This CDR3 is CASSQVGSSNEKLFF. The CDR3 DNA reads as TGTGCCAGCAGCCAAGTGGGCAGTTCGAATGAAAAACTGTTTTTT. The whole variable domain, filled in from reference TRBV14 and TRBJ1-4, reads EAGVTQFPSHSVIEKGQTVTLRCDPISGHDNLYWYRRVMGKEIKFLLHFVKESKQDESGMPNNRFLAERTGGTYSTLKVQPAELEDSGVYFCASSQVGSSNEKLFFGSGTQLSVL.

This clonotype was observed at least ten times. The chain combines TRBV29-1 with TRBJ2-1; D perhaps matches TRBD2 (5 bases). CDR1 and CDR2 from the germline V gene are SQVTM and ANQGSEA. The CDR3 sequence is 16 residues long. The germline V and J ends were trimmed by 3 bases and 2 bases, with 17 bases remaining between them. The CDR3 DNA sequence: TGCAGCGTTGATCGCCCCCGGGGTTCGGCCTACAATGAGCAGTTCTTC. Translation: CSVDRPRGSAYNEQFF.

V and J are TRBV7-9 and TRBJ2-2; 8 nucleotides match TRBD1. The CDR3 is 16 amino acids. Germline CDR1 is SEHNR and CDR2 is FQNEAQ (reference sequence). With V trimmed by 4 bases and J by 4 bases, 8 bases remained unmatched. CDR3 bases: TGTGCCAGCAGCTCACAGGGGGTACTAACCACCGGGGAGCTGTTTTTT. Protein product: CASSSQGVLTTGELFF. The whole variable domain, remainder taken from reference TRBV7-9 and TRBJ2-2, is DTGVSQNPRHKITKRGQNVTFRCDPISEHNRLYWYRQTLGQGPEFLTYFQNEAQLEKSRLLSDRFSAERPKGSFSTLEIQRTEQGDSAMYLCASSSQGVLTTGELFFGEGSRLTVL.

A word on this clonotype: A much more abundant neighbour one base away suggests this may be a read error. Since no conserved phenylalanine or tryptophan closes the CDR3, a read error is the likely cause. The chain has TRBV11-2 and TRBJ2-2, with D unresolved. The CDR3 loop spans 16 amino acids. V was trimmed by 5 bases and J by 6 bases, leaving 19 bases between them. Germline V CDR1 and CDR2: SGHAT, FQNNGV. CDR3 protein: CASSATGSRTAGELFS. The DNA of the CDR3 is TGTGCCAGCAGCGCGACCGGGTCTAGAACTGCCGGGGAGCTGTTTTCT.

This clonotype has only a few counts. The chain combines TRBV9 with TRBJ2-7; weak D call: TRBD1 (6 bases). The germline gives CDR1 SGDLS, CDR2 YYNGEE. There are 15 residues in the CDR3. The V gene lost 4 bases and the J gene lost 3 bases, with 17 bases spanning the gap. The CDR3 sequence: CASSPGTGTLYEQYF. CDR3 DNA sequence: TGTGCCAGCAGCCCTGGGACCGGGACACTCTACGAGCAGTACTTC.

This clonotype was counted ten times or more. The junction departs from the called germline gene at one end, perhaps through a read error. V is TRBV29-1 and J is TRBJ2-7, with 9 bases matching TRBD1. Looked up from germline, CDR1 is SQVTM and CDR2 is ANQGSEA. The CDR3 consists of 15 residues. DNA of the CDR3: TGCAGCGTTCAAGAACCGGGACAGGGTTCCTACGAGCAGTACTTC. Its protein product is CSVQEPGQGSYEQYF.

This clonotype was seen more than once but under ten times. The rearrangement joins TRBV6-5 to TRBJ2-2, with D possibly matching TRBD2 (6 bases). The CDR3 consists of 16 residues. CDR1 is MNHEY, CDR2 SVGAGI, per germline. The V gene lost 1 base and the J gene lost 1 base, with 10 bases spanning the gap. For the CDR3, the DNA is TGTGCCAGCAGTTACTTTTGGGACTTGAACACCGGGGAGCTGTTTTTT. It translates to CASSYFWDLNTGELFF.

Only a few counts were recorded for this clonotype. V usage is TRBV12-3 or TRBV12-4 and J usage is TRBJ1-5; D unclear. The V end lost 7 bases, the J end lost 3 bases, and 7 bases lay between the germline ends. The CDR3 is made up of 12 amino acids. CDR3 sequence: CASKQPNQPQHF. Written as DNA, the CDR3 is TGTGCCAGCAAACAGCCCAATCAGCCCCAGCATTTT.

Only a few counts were recorded for this clonotype. The rearrangement uses TRBV19 and TRBJ2-1; D unclear. V was trimmed by 2 bases and J by 5 bases, leaving 4 bases between them. The CDR3 covers 12 residues. Germline V gives CDR1 LNHDA, CDR2 SQIVND (reference sequence). CDR3: CASSISNNEQFF. The CDR3, as DNA: TGTGCCAGTAGTATATCCAACAATGAGCAGTTCTTC.

This clonotype was picked up a small number of times. The rearrangement links TRBV5-1 to TRBJ2-3, with a weak D call TRBD2 (6 bases). Germline CDR1 SGHRS, CDR2 YFSETQ. Trimming pared 1 base from V and 5 bases from J, leaving 14 bases between. The CDR3 totals 15 residues. CDR3 sequence: CASSLRLAGIDTQYF. DNA of the CDR3: TGCGCCAGCAGCTTGAGGCTGGCGGGGATAGATACGCAGTATTTT.

This clonotype was found a few times. The chain joins TRBV4-2 to TRBJ2-1; possibly TRBD2 for D (5 bases). CDR1 is LGHNA and CDR2 is YNFKEQ in the germline V gene. CDR3 length equals 13 residues. The V end lost 4 bases, the J end lost 9 bases, and 13 bases lay between the germline ends. The CDR3 loop is CASSPQLVTEQFF. The CDR3 nucleotides read TGTGCCAGCAGCCCACAACTAGTTACTGAGCAGTTCTTC.

The sample holds a few counts of this clonotype. This sequence joins TRBV12-3 or TRBV12-4 and TRBJ1-6; D is unresolved. This CDR3 is 12 amino acids long. Trimming stripped 5 bases from V and 9 bases from J, with 8 bases between. CDR3 DNA: TGTGCCAGCAGTCCTGCCTTTTCACCCCTCCACTTT. Protein product: CASSPAFSPLHF.

On this clonotype itself: Just one base apart from a much larger clone, this may be a read error. The rearrangement joins TRBV5-1 to TRBJ2-3, with TRBD1 identical over 8 bases. J lost 0 bases, V lost 7 bases, and 16 bases had no gene match. The germline V gene encodes CDR1 SGHRS and CDR2 YFSETQ. This CDR3 is built from 18 residues. CDR3 nucleotide sequence: TGCGCCAGCTACGCCGGGACAGGCCTTTTCTCTAGCACAGATACGCAGTATTTT. Amino acid sequence: CASYAGTGLFSSTDTQYF.

The genes are TRBV20-1 and TRBJ2-5; unclear D gene. The CDR3 length is 15 residues. The V gene's germline CDR1 is DFQATT and CDR2 SNEGSKA (reference sequence). Trimming stripped 0 bases from V and 5 bases from J, with 16 bases between. The DNA of the CDR3 is TGCAGTGCTAGAGATGGGTCCCTAGGATATGAGACCCAGTACTTC. Its translation is CSARDGSLGYETQYF.

This clonotype was observed at least ten times. This chain links TRBV6-1 with TRBJ1-4; D gene ambiguous. The germline gives CDR1 MNHNS, CDR2 SASEGT. There are 15 residues in the CDR3. The germline V and J ends were trimmed by 6 bases and 1 base, with 12 bases remaining between them. This chain's CDR3 is CASRSRGGTNEKLFF. CDR3 coding DNA: TGTGCCAGCAGATCCAGAGGAGGAACTAATGAAAAACTGTTTTTT.

This chain uses TRBV4-1 with TRBJ2-7; D is unclear. Germline V CDR1 and CDR2: MGHRA, YSYEKL. V was shortened by 2 bases and J by 1 base, with 12 bases between the two germline ends. There are 15 residues in the CDR3. The CDR3 loop reads CASSQHQDVSYEQYF. CDR3 in DNA: TGCGCCAGCAGCCAACACCAGGACGTGTCCTACGAGCAGTACTTC.

This clonotype turned up a few times. J is TRBJ2-5 and V is TRBV5-1, with 12 bases identical to TRBD1. This CDR3 has 18 amino acids. Germline assignment: CDR1 SGHRS and CDR2 YFSETQ. Trimming cost V 3 bases and J 5 bases; bases outside gene matches: 14. CDR3 loop: CASSYYPRDRGLGETQYF. The CDR3 nucleotides read TGCGCCAGCAGCTACTACCCTAGGGACAGGGGGCTAGGGGAGACCCAGTACTTC.

The genes are TRBV20-1 and TRBJ2-3, with a weak D call TRBD2 (6 bases). CDR1 and CDR2 from the germline V gene are DFQATT and SNEGSKA (reference sequence). The ends were cut back, 0 bases at V and 3 bases at J, with 7 bases in the middle. The CDR3 totals 13 residues. CDR3 DNA: TGCAGTGCTAGAGATGCGGGGACAGATACGCAGTATTTT. It encodes CSARDAGTDTQYF.